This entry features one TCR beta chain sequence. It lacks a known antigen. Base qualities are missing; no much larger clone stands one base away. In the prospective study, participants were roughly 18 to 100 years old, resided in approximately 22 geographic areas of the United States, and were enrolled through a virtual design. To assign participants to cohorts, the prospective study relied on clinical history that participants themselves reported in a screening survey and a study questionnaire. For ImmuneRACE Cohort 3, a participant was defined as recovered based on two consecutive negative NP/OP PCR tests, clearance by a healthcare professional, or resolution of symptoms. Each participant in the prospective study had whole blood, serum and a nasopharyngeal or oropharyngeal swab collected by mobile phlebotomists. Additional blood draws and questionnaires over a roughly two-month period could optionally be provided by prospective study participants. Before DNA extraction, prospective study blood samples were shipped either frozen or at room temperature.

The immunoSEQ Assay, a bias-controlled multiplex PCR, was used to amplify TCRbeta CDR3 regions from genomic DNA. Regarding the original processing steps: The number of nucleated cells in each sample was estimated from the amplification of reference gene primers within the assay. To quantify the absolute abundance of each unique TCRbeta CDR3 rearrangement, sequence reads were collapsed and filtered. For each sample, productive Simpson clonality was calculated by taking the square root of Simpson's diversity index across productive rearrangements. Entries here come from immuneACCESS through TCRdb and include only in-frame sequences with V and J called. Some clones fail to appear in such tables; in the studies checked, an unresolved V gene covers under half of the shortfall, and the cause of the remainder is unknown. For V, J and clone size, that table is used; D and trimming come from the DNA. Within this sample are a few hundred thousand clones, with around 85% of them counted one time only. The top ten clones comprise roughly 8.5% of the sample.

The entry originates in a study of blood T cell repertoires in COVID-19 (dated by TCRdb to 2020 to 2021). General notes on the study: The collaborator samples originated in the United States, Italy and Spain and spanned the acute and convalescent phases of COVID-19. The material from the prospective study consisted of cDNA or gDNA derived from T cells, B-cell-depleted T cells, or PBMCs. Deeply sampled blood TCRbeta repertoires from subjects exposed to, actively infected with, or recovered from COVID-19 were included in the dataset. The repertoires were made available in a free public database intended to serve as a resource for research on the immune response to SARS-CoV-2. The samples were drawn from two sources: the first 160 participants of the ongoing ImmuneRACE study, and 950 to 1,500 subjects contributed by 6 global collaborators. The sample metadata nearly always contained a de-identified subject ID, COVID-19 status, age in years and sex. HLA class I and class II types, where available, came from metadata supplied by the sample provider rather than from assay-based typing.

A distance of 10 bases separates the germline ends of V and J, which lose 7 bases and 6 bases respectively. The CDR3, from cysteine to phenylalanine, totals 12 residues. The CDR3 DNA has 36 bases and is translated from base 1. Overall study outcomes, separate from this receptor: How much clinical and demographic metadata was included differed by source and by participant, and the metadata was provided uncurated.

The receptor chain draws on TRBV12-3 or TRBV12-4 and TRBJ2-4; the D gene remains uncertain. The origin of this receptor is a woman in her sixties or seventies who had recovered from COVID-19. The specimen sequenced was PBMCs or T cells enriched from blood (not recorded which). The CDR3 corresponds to CASTADTNIQYF. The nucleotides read TGTGCCAGCACCGCTGACACAAACATTCAGTACTTC.